What follows describes a single TCR beta chain. PCR was performed a second time for 7 to 11 cycles using a sample-barcoded 5' primer and a J-beta primer mix. TCRdb reanalysed the 5' RACE reads using MiXCR and keeps one entry per CDR3 protein. The sample lists hundreds of thousands of distinct CDR3 sequences, roughly 50% occurring once. Per germline, CDR1 SQVTM and CDR2 ANQGSEA. Trimming took off 4 bases at V and 11 bases at J, with 17 bases between the two ends. CDR3 length: 12 amino acids. The data derive from a study of blood T cells in healthy people across ages. This clonotype originated in a man aged 60 to 69 in good health. This sequence joins TRBV29-1 and TRBJ2-5, with D perhaps TRBD2 (5 bases). Specimen: blood. DNA for the CDR3: TGCAGCGTTGCGGCCGCCAACGGGGAGCAGTACTTC. Translation: CSVAAANGEQYF. The full variable domain, completed using reference TRBV29-1 and TRBJ2-5, is SAVISQKPSRDICQRGTSLTIQCQVDSQVTMMFWYRQQPGQSLTLIATANQGSEATYESGFVIDKFPISRPNLTFSTLTVSNMSPEDSSIYLCSVAAANGEQYFGPGTRLLVL.